The 17 T cell receptor beta chains presented below share a single source sample, sequenced in a study of OX40 agonist ivuxolimab in advanced cancers. Sequencing was performed with immunoSEQ multiplex PCR; in TCRdb, only in-frame clones are kept and a portion is missing. The table has about 67,000 clones, 80% seen once; the top ten hold about 8.2%. Sample: CD4+ or CD8+ T cells sorted from blood, taken in a trial of the OX40 agonist ivuxolimab. The origin of the receptors is an adult with an advanced solid tumor such as melanoma, head and neck, liver or kidney cancer.

The rearrangement uses TRBV19 and TRBJ2-2; D perhaps matches TRBD1 (6 bases). The CDR3 consists of 16 residues. Trimming pared 3 bases from V and 3 bases from J, leaving 14 bases between. Germline CDR1 and CDR2: LNHDA and SQIVND (reference sequence). The CDR3 nucleotides read TGTGCCAGTAGTATCACGGGCAGGGGCGACACCGGGGAGCTGTTTTTT. Its protein is CASSITGRGDTGELFF.

The chain recombines TRBV7-8 with TRBJ2-1, with 9 bases identical to TRBD1. Germline-derived CDR1 and CDR2 are SGHVS and FQNEAQ. The CDR3 has 17 amino acids. V gave up 3 bases and J gave up 5 bases; unmatched junction bases: 11. CDR3: CASSLHIRDRVDNEQFF. CDR3 coding DNA: TGTGCCAGCAGCTTGCACATCCGGGACAGGGTGGACAATGAGCAGTTCTTC. Full variable domain (rest looked up from reference TRBV7-8 and TRBJ2-1): GAGVSQSPRYKVAKRGQDVALRCDPISGHVSLFWYQQALGQGPEFLTYFQNEAQLDKSGLPSDRFFAERPEGSVSTLKIQRTQQEDSAVYLCASSLHIRDRVDNEQFFGPGTRLTVL.

This clone was detected once. This sequence joins TRBV5-1 and TRBJ2-3; 7 nucleotides line up with TRBD2. Germline CDR1 SGHRS, CDR2 YFSETQ. Losses at the gene ends were 0 bases for V and 3 bases for J; bases not matched to a gene: 4. This CDR3 has 15 residues. In DNA form, the CDR3 reads TGCGCCAGCAGCTTGGCTCCAGCGGGGACAGATACGCAGTATTTT. This encodes CASSLAPAGTDTQYF. Using reference TRBV5-1 and TRBJ2-3 for the parts outside the CDR3, the full variable domain is KAGVTQTPRYLIKTRGQQVTLSCSPISGHRSVSWYQQTPGQGLQFLFEYFSETQRNKGNFPGRFSGRQFSNSRSEMNVSTLELGDSALYLCASSLAPAGTDTQYFGPGTRLTVL.

This clone has just a few counts. This chain connects TRBV5-5 to TRBJ1-6, with 9 nucleotides matching TRBD1. The V segment lost 4 bases and the J segment 8 bases; nucleotides outside the gene matches: 4. This CDR3 has 14 residues. From germline, CDR1 is SGHKS and CDR2 YYEKEE (reference sequence). This chain's CDR3 is CASSPGQGYSPLHF. The CDR3 DNA sequence: TGTGCCAGCAGCCCTGGACAGGGGTATTCACCCCTCCACTTT.

The chain is built from TRBV6-5 and TRBJ2-7, with D unresolved. This CDR3 has 12 amino acids. V lost 6 bases and J lost 3, with 9 bases in between. CDR1 and CDR2 from the germline V gene are MNHEY and SVGAGI. The CDR3 protein is CASRDGFYEQYF. The CDR3 DNA is TGTGCCAGCAGGGACGGTTTCTACGAGCAGTACTTC.

The V and J genes are TRBV7-9 and TRBJ1-2, with TRBD1 matching over 7 bases. Germline CDR1 SEHNR, CDR2 FQNEAQ (reference sequence). V was pared by 3 bases and J by 6 bases, with 1 base of the junction left unmatched. The CDR3 is 12 amino acids. CDR3 DNA sequence: TGTGCCAGCAGCTTTGGACAGGATGGCTACACCTTC. This sequence encodes CASSFGQDGYTF. The variable domain in full, with the rest retrieved from reference TRBV7-9 and TRBJ1-2, is DTGVSQNPRHKITKRGQNVTFRCDPISEHNRLYWYRQTLGQGPEFLTYFQNEAQLEKSRLLSDRFSAERPKGSFSTLEIQRTEQGDSAMYLCASSFGQDGYTFGSGTRLTVV.

V and J are TRBV19 and TRBJ1-1; D is ambiguous. Trimming stripped 6 bases from V and 3 bases from J, with 11 bases between. CDR1 is LNHDA, CDR2 SQIVND, per germline (reference sequence). The CDR3 consists of 13 residues. The CDR3 protein is CASSKHGDTEAFF. CDR3 nucleotides: TGTGCCAGTAGCAAACATGGGGACACTGAAGCTTTCTTT. The full variable domain, completed using reference TRBV19 and TRBJ1-1, is DGGITQSPKYLFRKEGQNVTLSCEQNLNHDAMYWYRQDPGQGLRLIYYSQIVNDFQKGDIAEGYSVSREKKESFPLTVTSAQKNPTAFYLCASSKHGDTEAFFGQGTRLTVV.

The gene calls are TRBV7-2 and TRBJ1-3; weak D call: TRBD1 (5 bases). This CDR3 is built from 16 residues. V was shortened by 5 bases and J by 0 bases, with 14 bases between the two germline ends. Germline assignment: CDR1 SGHTA and CDR2 FQGNSA. In nucleotides, the CDR3 is TGTGCCAGCAGCCTACAGGAGCTTTCCTCTGGAAACACCATATATTTT. Encoded protein: CASSLQELSSGNTIYF.

J is TRBJ2-7 and V is TRBV10-3, with D maybe TRBD1 (5 bases). The CDR3 sequence is 14 residues long. In germline, CDR1 is ENHRY, CDR2 SYGVKD. V lost 6 bases and J 1 base, leaving 13 bases between the germline ends. The chain's CDR3 is CAIRQGAESYEQYF. In nucleotides, the CDR3 is TGTGCCATCAGGCAAGGGGCCGAGTCCTACGAGCAGTACTTC.

V usage is TRBV29-1 and J usage is TRBJ2-7; 7 nucleotides align to TRBD1. Trimming took 4 bases from V and 3 from J; bases not matched to a gene: 12. The CDR3 has 15 residues. Germline CDR1 and CDR2: SQVTM and ANQGSEA. The CDR3 sequence: CSVANNRGTLYEQYF. In nucleotides, the CDR3 is TGCAGCGTTGCTAATAACAGGGGCACGCTCTACGAGCAGTACTTC.

This clone was observed a handful of times. The V gene is TRBV19, the J gene TRBJ1-1; 7 bases agree with TRBD1. Unmatched junction bases numbered 4, after V lost 6 bases and J lost 0 bases. Germline CDR1 LNHDA, CDR2 SQIVND (reference sequence). The CDR3 consists of 14 residues. CDR3 amino acids: CASSRGQMNTEAFF. In nucleotides, the CDR3 is TGTGCCAGTAGCCGGGGACAGATGAACACTGAAGCTTTCTTT.

V is TRBV29-1 and J is TRBJ2-3; D is unresolved. Trimming stripped 0 bases from V and 1 base from J, with 5 bases between. Germline CDR1 SQVTM, CDR2 ANQGSEA. The CDR3 consists of 13 residues. CDR3 bases: TGCAGCGTTGAAGAAGGTCGCACAGATACGCAGTATTTT. Translated, it gives CSVEEGRTDTQYF.

The chain's CDR3 is CASSGGQYSGNTIYF. Written as DNA, the CDR3 is TGTGCCAGCAGTGGAGGACAGTACTCTGGAAACACCATATATTTT. J is TRBJ1-3 and V is TRBV2, with D maybe TRBD1 (6 bases). Germline V gene data show CDR1 as SNHLY and CDR2 as FYNNEI. V gave up 4 bases and J gave up 0 bases, with 10 bases separating them. The CDR3 is 15 amino acids.

The gene calls are TRBV29-1 and TRBJ1-1; TRBD1 might be the D (6 bases). The ends were cut back, 7 bases at V and 10 bases at J, with 19 bases in the middle. This CDR3 has 12 amino acids. Germline V CDR1 and CDR2: SQVTM, ANQGSEA. In nucleotides, the CDR3 is TGCAGCGCCGCGGGGGCTTCGGGATTAGCTTTCTTT. It codes for CSAAGASGLAFF. Combining the CDR3 with reference TRBV29-1 and TRBJ1-1 gives the whole variable domain SAVISQKPSRDICQRGTSLTIQCQVDSQVTMMFWYRQQPGQSLTLIATANQGSEATYESGFVIDKFPISRPNLTFSTLTVSNMSPEDSSIYLCSAAGASGLAFFGQGTRLTVV.

The chain combines TRBV23-1 with TRBJ1-5; 8 nucleotides line up with TRBD1. TRBV23-1 is classed as an ORF, of uncertain function. V shed 8 bases and J 7 bases; nucleotides not matched to a gene: 19. The CDR3 has 17 residues. CDR3 DNA: TGCGCCAGCCCACCCCCCCCGGGCAGGGGGCGCGAGCAGCCCCAGCATTTT. Protein product: CASPPPPGRGREQPQHF.

V usage is TRBV18 and J usage is TRBJ1-3; no clear D. The CDR3 contains 14 residues. V was shortened by 3 bases and J by 4 bases, with 10 bases between the two germline ends. CDR1 is KGHSH, CDR2 LQKENI, per germline. Here the CDR3 DNA reads TGTGCCAGCTCACCGACTAAGGAAGGAAACACCATATATTTT. The encoded protein is CASSPTKEGNTIYF.

The V gene is TRBV9, the J gene TRBJ1-1; unclear D gene. Germline CDR1 reads SGDLS; CDR2 reads YYNGEE. The CDR3 loop spans 13 amino acids. V dropped 3 bases and J dropped 0 bases, with 6 bases sitting between them. DNA of the CDR3: TGTGCCAGCAGCGCTAAGTTGAACACTGAAGCTTTCTTT. Translated: CASSAKLNTEAFF.